Listed below are T cell receptor beta chains from one sample, sequenced in a study of blood T cell repertoires in COVID-19. The protocol was immunoSEQ multiplex PCR, while the TCRdb copy is restricted to in-frame clones and leaves out a portion. The sample carries about 180,000 clones, about three quarters recorded once. Material: peripheral blood. These receptors all come from a woman older than 75 with COVID-19, enrolled during active disease. CDR3s include the opening cysteine and the closing phenylalanine or tryptophan. The D gene is left open where the match is weak. Only part of the rows carry a size: once, few, many, or a class if the clone is expanded.

cdr3_length	d_call	j_call	v_call	clone_size	cdr3_aa	cdr3_nt
17	NA	TRBJ2-1	TRBV7-6	once	CASSPIPGYSSYNEQFF	TGTGCCAGCAGCCCCATTCCAGGTTACAGCTCCTACAATGAGCAGTTCTTC
16	TRBD1	TRBJ1-1	TRBV5-1	few	CASSPYRTGSNTEAFF	TGCGCCAGCAGCCCTTACCGGACAGGGTCGAACACTGAAGCTTTCTTT
18	NA	TRBJ1-2	TRBV21-1	NA	CASSLKGAGGSSNYGYTF	TGTGCCAGCAGCTTAAAGGGGGCAGGGGGCTCATCTAACTATGGCTACACCTTC
15	NA	TRBJ1-4	TRBV28	NA	CASSPLGRVNEKLFF	TGTGCCAGCAGTCCCCTGGGCAGGGTGAATGAAAAACTGTTTTTT
14	TRBD1	TRBJ1-1	TRBV5-1	NA	CASSPGQPNTEAFF	TGCGCCAGCAGCCCGGGACAGCCGAACACTGAAGCTTTCTTT
15	NA	TRBJ2-6	TRBV29-1	NA	CSVEESGSGANVLTF	TGCAGCGTTGAAGAATCAGGGTCTGGGGCCAACGTCCTGACTTTC
15	NA	TRBJ1-5	TRBV19	NA	CASTLGGWGHQPQHF	TGTGCCAGTACCCTGGGCGGGTGGGGGCATCAGCCCCAGCATTTT
14	TRBD1	TRBJ2-7	TRBV19	NA	CASSGTGGALEQYF	TGTGCCAGTAGCGGGACAGGGGGGGCTTTGGAGCAGTACTTC
13	TRBD1	TRBJ1-2	TRBV7-2	NA	CASSTGTGYGYTF	TGTGCCAGCAGCACCGGGACAGGTTATGGCTACACCTTC
15	TRBD2	TRBJ2-7	TRBV7-2	NA	CASSSAGTRANEQYF	TGTGCCAGCAGCTCCGCCGGGACTAGGGCTAACGAGCAGTACTTC
15	NA	TRBJ2-1	TRBV28	NA	CASSLRGLSYNEQFF	TGTGCCAGCAGTTTACGGGGGTTGTCCTACAATGAGCAGTTCTTC
15	TRBD1	TRBJ2-2	TRBV6-5	NA	CAISPGTGNTGELFF	TGTGCCATCAGCCCCGGGACAGGGAACACCGGGGAGCTGTTTTTT
13	TRBD1	TRBJ2-3	TRBV2	NA	CANQGQTGDTQYF	TGTGCCAACCAGGGACAGACGGGGGATACGCAGTATTTT
16	TRBD2	TRBJ2-1	TRBV4-1	NA	CASSPEVAGGRNEQFF	TGCGCCAGCAGCCCCGAGGTAGCGGGAGGTAGGAATGAGCAGTTCTTC
15	TRBD1	TRBJ1-2	TRBV11-2	NA	CASSFGTGGGEGYTF	TGTGCCAGCAGCTTCGGGACAGGAGGGGGGGAAGGCTACACCTTC
15	NA	TRBJ1-6	TRBV2	NA	CASNGLTAGVSPLHF	TGTGCCAGCAATGGACTAACGGCTGGAGTTTCACCCCTCCACTTT
14	NA	TRBJ2-1	TRBV28	NA	CASSPSLVSNEQFF	TGTGCCAGCAGTCCCTCACTAGTATCCAATGAGCAGTTCTTC
12	NA	TRBJ2-5	TRBV5-1	NA	CASSAVQETQYF	TGCGCCAGCAGTGCAGTACAAGAGACCCAGTACTTC
17	TRBD1	TRBJ1-1	TRBV18	NA	CASSPLRDRGLNTEAFF	TGTGCCAGCTCACCACTAAGAGACAGGGGTCTGAACACTGAAGCTTTCTTT